The 26 T cell receptor beta chains listed next were all sequenced from one sample in a study of T cells in tuberculosis. Thawed, overnight-rested PBMC were stained with GMM-loaded CD1B tetramer, viability dye and anti-CD3, then sorted. The lipid loaded on the CD1B tetramers was C32 glucose monomycolate from Rhodococcus equi. Produced via immunoSEQ multiplex PCR; TCRdb's table is partial and in-frame only. The repertoire holds about 59,000 clones, with roughly 79% as singletons. Input material: CD1b-GMM tetramer-negative cells sorted from PBMCs. Source of these receptors: an adult woman with latent tuberculosis.

A word on this clone: Since no conserved phenylalanine or tryptophan closes the CDR3, a read error is the likely cause. The chain recombines TRBV27 with TRBJ1-2; D is unclear. The germline V gene encodes CDR1 MNHEY and CDR2 SMNVEV (reference sequence). This CDR3 contains 16 residues. V lost 5 bases and J lost 2, with 18 bases in between. CDR3 loop: CASSPLGGPKNYGYTL. DNA for the CDR3: TGTGCCAGCAGTCCATTGGGCGGGCCTAAAAACTATGGCTACACCCTC.

Here the CDR3 reads CASRGGRLLYGYTF. The CDR3 nucleotides read TGTGCCAGCAGAGGTGGGCGCCTCCTCTATGGCTACACCTTC. This chain uses TRBV28 with TRBJ1-2; D uncertain. Trimming removed 6 bases from V and 4 bases from J, with 15 bases in between. The germline CDR1 and CDR2 sequences are MDHEN and SYDVKM. The CDR3 runs 14 residues.

CDR3 in amino acids: CASSSGANVLTF. As DNA, the CDR3 is TGTGCCAGCAGCTCAGGGGCCAACGTCCTGACTTTC. The rearrangement joins TRBV5-4 to TRBJ2-6; D is undetermined. The CDR3 contains 12 residues. Germline CDR1 is SGHNT and CDR2 is YYREEE (reference sequence). Trimming cost V 3 bases and J 4 bases, with 2 bases left between them.

The rearrangement links TRBV11-3 to TRBJ1-3; the D is unclear. This CDR3 spans 15 amino acids. Germline V gene sequence: CDR1 SGHNT, CDR2 YENEEA. The germline V and J ends were trimmed by 2 bases and 3 bases, with 11 bases remaining between them. CDR3: CASSLIGQIGNTIYF. DNA for the CDR3: TGTGCCAGCAGCTTAATTGGGCAAATTGGAAACACCATATATTTT. The entire variable domain, with the rest obtained from reference TRBV11-3 and TRBJ1-3, is as follows: EAGVVQSPRYKIIEKKQPVAFWCNPISGHNTLYWYLQNLGQGPELLIRYENEEAVDDSQLPKDRFSAERLKGVDSTLKIQPAELGDSAVYLCASSLIGQIGNTIYFGEGSWLTVV.

The chain recombines TRBV19 with TRBJ1-5, with D perhaps matching TRBD1 (6 bases). Germline assignment: CDR1 LNHDA and CDR2 SQIVND (reference sequence). The CDR3 has 12 amino acids. Trimming shortened V by 9 bases and J by 2 bases, and 8 bases separated the two germline ends. The CDR3 nucleotides read TGTGCCAGCCACAGGGGCAATCAGCCCCAGCATTTT. It yields the protein CASHRGNQPQHF.

The rearrangement joins TRBV28 to TRBJ2-7; a possible D gene is TRBD1 (5 bases). This CDR3 spans 15 amino acids. Between the trimmed V and J ends, which lost 6 bases and 0 bases, there was a span of 15 bases. CDR1 MDHEN and CDR2 SYDVKM come from the germline V gene. CDR3 protein: CASRYTGSNSYEQYF. Here the CDR3 DNA reads TGTGCCAGCAGGTATACAGGATCGAACTCCTACGAGCAGTACTTC.

This chain links TRBV19 with TRBJ1-1; 7 nucleotides match TRBD1. Germline V gene data show CDR1 as LNHDA and CDR2 as SQIVND (reference sequence). Trimming at V came to 6 bases and at J to 5 bases, leaving 9 bases not matched to a gene. This CDR3 has 14 residues. In nucleotides, the CDR3 is TGTGCCAGTAGCCCCGACAGGGTAAGGACTGAAGCTTTCTTT. Residues: CASSPDRVRTEAFF.

The sample holds a few counts of this clone. The chain couples TRBV2 to TRBJ2-1, with a weak D call TRBD1 (5 bases). V lost 4 bases and J lost 3, with 7 bases in between. This CDR3 has 13 residues. Germline lookup yields CDR1 SNHLY and CDR2 FYNNEI. The CDR3 here is CASSGQIYNEQFF. The CDR3 coding sequence is TGTGCCAGCAGTGGACAGATCTACAATGAGCAGTTCTTC.

The rearrangement joins TRBV18 to TRBJ2-1, with 9 bases that match TRBD2. CDR1 and CDR2 (germline): KGHSH, LQKENI. The CDR3 has 14 amino acids. V was clipped by 4 bases and J by 9 bases; unmatched bases: 7. CDR3 bases: TGTGCCAGCTCACAGGCTAGCGGGAATGGTGAGCAGTTCTTC. This encodes CASSQASGNGEQFF.

This clone was detected once. The chain links TRBV5-4 to TRBJ2-7, with TRBD1 as a possible D gene (5 bases). CDR3 length equals 15 residues. The V end was cut by 0 bases, the J end by 0 bases, with 10 bases between. Germline V gene sequence: CDR1 SGHNT, CDR2 YYREEE (reference sequence). In DNA form, the CDR3 reads TGTGCCAGCAGCTTGGGGACACTGAGCTCCTACGAGCAGTACTTC. It yields the protein CASSLGTLSSYEQYF.

This sequence joins TRBV9 and TRBJ2-3, with a possible D match to TRBD2 (6 bases). V was clipped by 3 bases and J by 9 bases, with 17 bases between them. The length of the CDR3 is 14 residues. Germline V gene data show CDR1 as SGDLS and CDR2 as YYNGEE. The CDR3 DNA reads as TGTGCCAGCAGCGCCAACTGGGGTGGAGGGACGCAGTATTTT. This translates into CASSANWGGGTQYF.

The chain carries TRBV10-1 and TRBJ2-7, with 7 bases matching TRBD1. CDR1 is WNHNN and CDR2 is SYGVQD in the germline V gene (reference sequence). The CDR3 extends over 14 amino acids. The V gene end was trimmed by 8 bases and the J gene end by 4 bases; junction bases not matched to a gene: 11. CDR3 residues: CASSPPGQLYEQYF. The CDR3 DNA reads as TGCGCCAGCTCTCCCCCGGGACAGTTATACGAGCAGTACTTC.

This clone was seen more than once but under ten times. The chain joins TRBV6-1 to TRBJ1-1; 9 positions agree with TRBD1. Germline V gene lookup returns CDR1 MNHNS and CDR2 SASEGT. The CDR3 has 13 residues. Trimming at V came to 6 bases and at J to 7 bases, leaving 6 bases not matched to a gene. The CDR3 DNA follows: TGTGCCAGCAGGACGGGACAGGGAGTTGAAGCTTTCTTT. Translated, it gives CASRTGQGVEAFF.

The chain recombines TRBV11-2 with TRBJ1-2; tentatively, D is TRBD1 (5 bases). The V end was cut by 5 bases, the J end by 8 bases, with 15 bases between. Germline CDR1 reads SGHAT; CDR2 reads FQNNGV. This CDR3 region has 13 residues. CDR3 bases: TGTGCCAGCAGCCGGTTGGGACTGTCGGGCTACACCTTC. It encodes CASSRLGLSGYTF.

The gene calls are TRBV27 and TRBJ2-1; 13 bases align to TRBD2. The CDR3 covers 16 residues. Looked up from germline, CDR1 is MNHEY and CDR2 is SMNVEV (reference sequence). With 4 bases clipped from V and 11 bases from J, the junction kept 11 bases outside the gene matches. The CDR3 loop is CASSSSLAGGIMKQFF. The CDR3 nucleotides are TGTGCCAGCAGTTCCTCACTAGCGGGAGGGATTATGAAGCAGTTCTTC.

The chain employs TRBV5-1 and TRBJ2-3; D gene uncertain. V was pared by 5 bases and J by 2 bases, with 9 bases between. The CDR3 loop spans 13 amino acids. Germline assignment: CDR1 SGHRS and CDR2 YFSETQ. In DNA form, the CDR3 reads TGCGCCAGCAGTCTGACTTACACAGATACGCAGTATTTT. It specifies CASSLTYTDTQYF.

J is TRBJ1-4 and V is TRBV19; D is uncertain. V dropped 1 base and J dropped 5 bases, with 11 bases sitting between them. Germline V gene data show CDR1 as LNHDA and CDR2 as SQIVND (reference sequence). The CDR3 is 15 amino acids. The CDR3 loop reads CASSIGPGLNEKLFF. The CDR3 coding sequence is TGTGCCAGTAGTATAGGGCCAGGTCTCAATGAAAAACTGTTTTTT. Full variable domain (missing parts from reference TRBV19 and TRBJ1-4): DGGITQSPKYLFRKEGQNVTLSCEQNLNHDAMYWYRQDPGQGLRLIYYSQIVNDFQKGDIAEGYSVSREKKESFPLTVTSAQKNPTAFYLCASSIGPGLNEKLFFGSGTQLSVL.

The genes are TRBV12-5 and TRBJ2-3, with 7 bases lining up with TRBD2. CDR3 length equals 14 residues. Germline CDR1 and CDR2: LGHNT and FRNRAP. Trimming at V came to 1 base and at J to 9 bases, leaving 7 bases not matched to a gene. The CDR3 here is CASGLEGGRGTQYF. The CDR3 DNA reads TGTGCTAGTGGTTTGGAAGGAGGGAGGGGAACGCAGTATTTT.

The rearrangement links TRBV5-1 to TRBJ2-5; the D is unclear. Germline CDR1 and CDR2: SGHRS and YFSETQ. Trimming pared 0 bases from V and 5 bases from J, leaving 8 bases between. This CDR3 spans 13 amino acids. The DNA of the CDR3 is TGCGCCAGCAGCTTGGGAAACGGGGAGACCCAGTACTTC. Its translation: CASSLGNGETQYF.

J is TRBJ1-2 and V is TRBV7-2; the D gene is possibly TRBD1 (5 bases). CDR1 and CDR2 from the germline V gene are SGHTA and FQGNSA. With 5 bases removed from V and 5 bases from J, the gap between germline ends came to 15 bases. The CDR3 totals 14 residues. Here the CDR3 DNA reads TGTGCCAGCAGCCCATTCGAAAGACAGTATGGCTACACCTTC. This translates into CASSPFERQYGYTF.

By share, this clone counts as medium-sized. The V gene is TRBV18, the J gene TRBJ1-2, with TRBD1 matching over 8 bases. Germline loops: CDR1 KGHSH, CDR2 LQKENI. V dropped 2 bases and J dropped 4; count of bases not matched to a gene: 3. The CDR3 runs 14 residues. The CDR3 bases are TGTGCCAGCTCACCAGATACAGGGGGCTATGGCTACACCTTC. Amino acids: CASSPDTGGYGYTF.

The chain combines TRBV2 with TRBJ2-2, with D possibly matching TRBD1 (6 bases). CDR1 and CDR2 from the germline V gene are SNHLY and FYNNEI. This CDR3 has 13 amino acids. V was pared by 6 bases and J by 6 bases, with 11 bases between. For the CDR3, the DNA is TGTGCCAGCAGCCCCAGGGGCGCCGGGGAGCTGTTTTTT. Encoded protein: CASSPRGAGELFF.

This clone showed up just once. J is TRBJ1-1 and V is TRBV5-1; 9 bases are a match to TRBD1. Germline V lookup: CDR1 SGHRS, CDR2 YFSETQ. J was trimmed by 3 bases and V by 3 bases; bases with no gene match: 3. CDR3 length: 14 amino acids. The CDR3 here is CASSSGTGYTEAFF. CDR3 in DNA: TGCGCCAGCAGCTCCGGGACAGGGTACACTGAAGCTTTCTTT.

With respect to this clone: This same CDR3 is encoded by further DNA sequences in the sample. J is TRBJ1-2 and V is TRBV6-5, with D possibly TRBD1 on 6 matching bases. The V gene lost 4 bases and the J gene lost 13 bases, with 16 bases spanning the gap. CDR1 and CDR2 (germline): MNHEY, SVGAGI. The CDR3 is made up of 12 amino acids. The CDR3 loop reads CASSFHRQAPTF. The CDR3 DNA reads TGTGCCAGCAGTTTCCACCGACAGGCACCCACCTTC.

The rearrangement joins TRBV12-5 to TRBJ2-3; TRBD2 matches 8 bases. CDR1 and CDR2 (germline): LGHNT, FRNRAP. Trimming at V came to 9 bases and at J to 2 bases, leaving 4 bases not matched to a gene. The CDR3 has 13 residues. CDR3 residues: CASSSGFTDTQYF. In nucleotides, the CDR3 is TGTGCTAGCTCTAGCGGGTTCACAGATACGCAGTATTTT.

V is TRBV29-1 and J is TRBJ1-1; a possible D gene is TRBD1 (6 bases). Per germline, CDR1 SQVTM and CDR2 ANQGSEA. The length of the CDR3 is 14 residues. The V end was cut by 1 base, the J end by 7 bases, with 16 bases between. Here the CDR3 reads CSVEGGWGRDEAFF. The CDR3 DNA reads TGCAGCGTTGAAGGCGGCTGGGGGCGAGATGAAGCTTTCTTT.